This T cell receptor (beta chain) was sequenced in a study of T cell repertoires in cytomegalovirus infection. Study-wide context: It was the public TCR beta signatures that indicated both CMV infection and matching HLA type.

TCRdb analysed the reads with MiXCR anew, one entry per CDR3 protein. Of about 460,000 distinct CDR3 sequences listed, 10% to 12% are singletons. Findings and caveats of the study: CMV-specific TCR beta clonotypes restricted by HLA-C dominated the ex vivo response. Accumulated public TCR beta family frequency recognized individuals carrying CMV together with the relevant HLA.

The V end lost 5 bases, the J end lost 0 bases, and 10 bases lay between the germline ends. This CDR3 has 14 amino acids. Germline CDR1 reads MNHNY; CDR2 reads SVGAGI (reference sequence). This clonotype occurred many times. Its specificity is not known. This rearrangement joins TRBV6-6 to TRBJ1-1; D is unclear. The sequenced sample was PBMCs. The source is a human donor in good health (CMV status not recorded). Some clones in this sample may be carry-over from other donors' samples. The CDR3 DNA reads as TGTGCCAGCAGTAAACGCGACGTGAACACTGAAGCTTTCTTT. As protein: CASSKRDVNTEAFF.